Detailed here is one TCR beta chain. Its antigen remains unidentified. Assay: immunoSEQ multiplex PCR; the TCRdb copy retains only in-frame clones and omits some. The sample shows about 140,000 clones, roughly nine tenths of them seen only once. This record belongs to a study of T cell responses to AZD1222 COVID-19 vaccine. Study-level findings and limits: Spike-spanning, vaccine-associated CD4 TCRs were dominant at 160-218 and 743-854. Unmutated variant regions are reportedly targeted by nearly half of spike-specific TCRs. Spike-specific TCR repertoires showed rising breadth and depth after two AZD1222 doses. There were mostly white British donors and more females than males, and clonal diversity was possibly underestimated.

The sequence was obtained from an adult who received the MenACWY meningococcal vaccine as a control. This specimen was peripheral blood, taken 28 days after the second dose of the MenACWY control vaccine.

CDR3 sequence reads: CASRTSRREQFF. CDR3 DNA: TGTGCCAGCAGGACTAGTCGACGTGAGCAGTTCTTC. The chain couples TRBV27 to TRBJ2-1; possibly TRBD2 for D (6 bases). The CDR3 covers 12 residues. Germline V CDR1 and CDR2: MNHEY, SMNVEV (reference sequence). Trimming took off 6 bases at V and 9 bases at J, with 12 bases between the two ends.